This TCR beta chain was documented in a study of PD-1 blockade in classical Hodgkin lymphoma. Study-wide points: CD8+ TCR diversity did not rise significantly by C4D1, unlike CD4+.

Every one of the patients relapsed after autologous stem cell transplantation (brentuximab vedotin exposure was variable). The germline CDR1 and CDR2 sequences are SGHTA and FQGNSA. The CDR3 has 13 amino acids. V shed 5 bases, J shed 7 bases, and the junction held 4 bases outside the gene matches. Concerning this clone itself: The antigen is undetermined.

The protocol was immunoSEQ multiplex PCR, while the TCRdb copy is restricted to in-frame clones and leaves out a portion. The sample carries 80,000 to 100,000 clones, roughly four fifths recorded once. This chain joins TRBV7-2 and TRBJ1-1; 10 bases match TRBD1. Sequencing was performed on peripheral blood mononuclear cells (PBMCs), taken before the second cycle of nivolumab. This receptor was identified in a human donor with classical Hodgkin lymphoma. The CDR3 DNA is TGTGCCAGCAGCCCCCGGACAGGGGGTGAAGCTTTCTTT. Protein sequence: CASSPRTGGEAFF.